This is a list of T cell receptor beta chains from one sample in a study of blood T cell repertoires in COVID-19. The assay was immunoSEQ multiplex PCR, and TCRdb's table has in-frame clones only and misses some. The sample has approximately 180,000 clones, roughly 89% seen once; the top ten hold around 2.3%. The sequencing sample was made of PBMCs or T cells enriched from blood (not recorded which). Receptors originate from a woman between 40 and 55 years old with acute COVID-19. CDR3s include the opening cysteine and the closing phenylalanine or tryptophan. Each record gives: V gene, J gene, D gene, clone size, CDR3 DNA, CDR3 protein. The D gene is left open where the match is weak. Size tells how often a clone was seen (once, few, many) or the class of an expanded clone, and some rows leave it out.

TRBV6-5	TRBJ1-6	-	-	TGTGCCAGCAGCGTAGGGGCGAAGGGAGGATCACCCCTCCACTTT	CASSVGAKGGSPLHF
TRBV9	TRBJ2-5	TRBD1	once	TGTGCCAGCAGCCCAGGGGGAGAAGAGACCCAGTACTTC	CASSPGGEETQYF
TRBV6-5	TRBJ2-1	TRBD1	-	TGTGCCAGCAGTCGGACAGGGGTATCCTACAATGAGCAGTTCTTC	CASSRTGVSYNEQFF
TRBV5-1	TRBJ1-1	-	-	TGCGCCAGCAGTTTGCAGGGCCCGAACACTGAAGCTTTCTTT	CASSLQGPNTEAFF
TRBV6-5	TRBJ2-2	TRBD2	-	TGTGCCAGCAGTTACGTTAGCGGGAGTGCCGGGGAGCTGTTTTTT	CASSYVSGSAGELFF
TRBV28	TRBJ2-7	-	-	TGTGCCAGCAGTCCCTACGCCTACGAGCAGTACTTC	CASSPYAYEQYF
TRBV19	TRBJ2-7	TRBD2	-	TGTGCCACCGGGACTAGTCTTAACTACGAGCAGTACTTC	CATGTSLNYEQYF
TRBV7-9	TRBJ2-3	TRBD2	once	TGTGCCAGCAGCTTTGGGGCGGGGGTGTCAGATACGCAGTATTTT	CASSFGAGVSDTQYF
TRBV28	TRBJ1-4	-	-	TGTGCCAGCAAACAGGGAACCACTAATGAAAAACTGTTTTTT	CASKQGTTNEKLFF
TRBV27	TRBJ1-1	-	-	TGTGCCAGCAGTTTGGAGGGAGGGACTGAAGCTTTCTTT	CASSLEGGTEAFF
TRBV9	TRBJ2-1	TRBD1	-	TGTGCCAGCAGCGTAGTCGCAGGGGGAAGCAGGGAGCAGTTCTTC	CASSVVAGGSREQFF
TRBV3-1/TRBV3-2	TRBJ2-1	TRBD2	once	TGTGCCAGCAGCCTAACAGCGGGAGCACAGGACAATGAGCAGTTCTTC	CASSLTAGAQDNEQFF
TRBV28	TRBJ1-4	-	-	TGTGCCAGCAGCCTTCAGGGGTTAAATGAAAAACTGTTTTTT	CASSLQGLNEKLFF
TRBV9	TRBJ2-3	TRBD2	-	TGTGCCAGCAGCGTAGTCGACGGGAGGGCCGGGAGCACAGATACGCAGTATTTT	CASSVVDGRAGSTDTQYF
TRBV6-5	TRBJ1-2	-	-	TGTGCCAGCAGCTCTTCCAGGCCACACTATGGCTACACCTTC	CASSSSRPHYGYTF
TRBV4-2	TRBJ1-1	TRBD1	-	TGTGCCAGCAGCCAAGAGACAGGGGGGTACACTGAAGCTTTCTTT	CASSQETGGYTEAFF
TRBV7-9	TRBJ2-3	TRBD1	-	TGTGCCAGCAGCTCCGGGACAGGGAGCACAGATACGCAGTATTTT	CASSSGTGSTDTQYF
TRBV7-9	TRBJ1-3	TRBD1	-	TGTGCCAGCTGGGACAGGGGAACCGGAAACACCATATATTTT	CASWDRGTGNTIYF
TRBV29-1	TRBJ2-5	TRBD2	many	TGCAGCGTCCTCCCCAGCGGGGGGCCGGAGACCCAGTACTTC	CSVLPSGGPETQYF
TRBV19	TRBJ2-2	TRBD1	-	TGTGCCAGTAGTATAGGGACAGGGGGTACGAGGGAGCTGTTTTTT	CASSIGTGGTRELFF
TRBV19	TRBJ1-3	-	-	TGTGCCAGTAGTTCCAAGACAGGCGTGAGGATCGGAAACACCATATATTTT	CASSSKTGVRIGNTIYF
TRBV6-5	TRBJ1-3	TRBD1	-	TGTGCCAGCACCCCAGGGGGCTCTGGAAACACCATATATTTT	CASTPGGSGNTIYF
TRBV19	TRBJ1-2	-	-	TGTGCCAGTGCTACGGAGCCGACCTATGGCTACACCTTC	CASATEPTYGYTF
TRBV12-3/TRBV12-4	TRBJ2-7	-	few	TGTGCCAGCAGTTTAATGGCTGACTACGAGCAGTACTTC	CASSLMADYEQYF
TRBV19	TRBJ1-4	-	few	TGTGCCAGTAGTATCGGAGCAGTGGAAGAAAAACTGTTTTTT	CASSIGAVEEKLFF
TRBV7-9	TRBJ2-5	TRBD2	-	TGTGCCAGCAGCTTAGTAGCGGGAGCGAACATTCAAGAGACCCAGTACTTC	CASSLVAGANIQETQYF
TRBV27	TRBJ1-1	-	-	TGTGCCAGCAGTTTATTGGGCAGTGGGAACACTGAAGCTTTCTTT	CASSLLGSGNTEAFF
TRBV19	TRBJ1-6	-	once	TGTGCCAGTAGTATTGTGCAGGCAGATTCACCCCTCCACTTT	CASSIVQADSPLHF
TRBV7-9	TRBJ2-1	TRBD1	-	TGTGCCAGCAGCTTAGTAGGGACAGGTGGAAATGAGCAGTTCTTC	CASSLVGTGGNEQFF
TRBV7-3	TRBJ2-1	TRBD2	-	TGTGCCAGCAGCTTAAGTGGTGGGAGGGATGAGCAGTTCTTC	CASSLSGGRDEQFF
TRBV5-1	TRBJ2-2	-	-	TGCGCCAGCAGCTTGTTGTCAGTCACCGGGGAGCTGTTTTTT	CASSLLSVTGELFF
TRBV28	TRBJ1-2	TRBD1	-	TGTGCCAGCAGTTTTGGTACAGGGGGTGGCTATGGCTACACCTTC	CASSFGTGGGYGYTF
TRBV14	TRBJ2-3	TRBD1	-	TGTGCCAGCAGCCAGAACCGGGACAGGGGTTCAGATACGCAGTATTTT	CASSQNRDRGSDTQYF
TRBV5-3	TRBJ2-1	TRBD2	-	TGTGCCAGAAGCTTTTCGACTAGCGGGAGTCTCTGGGTACCGGAGCAGTTCTTC	CARSFSTSGSLWVPEQFF